This entry features one T cell receptor beta chain sequence. With 4 bases clipped from V and 0 bases from J, the junction kept 9 bases outside the gene matches. Germline V gene data show CDR1 as SGHDT and CDR2 as YYEEEE. This CDR3 comprises 16 residues. Included hyperthyroidism patients were aged 18 to 65 and newly diagnosed (under 2 months' duration). These data belong to a study of Graves' ophthalmopathy and Graves' hyperthyroidism. Overall study context: Before any treatment was given, at initial diagnosis, peripheral blood was collected.

Researchers took RNA transcripts and amplified TCR beta CDR3 regions from them. Amplification began with first-round RT-PCR using HTBI primers, then second-round multiplex PCR was performed. TCRdb passed the multiplex PCR reads through MiXCR, listing each CDR3 protein once. Of roughly 610,000 distinct CDR3 sequences detected, about a fifth appear once; the ten largest clones hold more than 5.5%. The chain employs TRBV5-6 and TRBJ1-2; 7 positions agree with TRBD1. The sequenced sample was peripheral blood. This sequence was found in a woman aged 18-29 years with stable Graves' hyperthyroidism. Some clones in this sample may be carry-over from other donors' samples. CDR3 region: CASSIGTDISNYGYTF. The CDR3 DNA follows: TGTGCCAGCAGCATAGGGACAGACATCTCTAACTATGGCTACACCTTC.